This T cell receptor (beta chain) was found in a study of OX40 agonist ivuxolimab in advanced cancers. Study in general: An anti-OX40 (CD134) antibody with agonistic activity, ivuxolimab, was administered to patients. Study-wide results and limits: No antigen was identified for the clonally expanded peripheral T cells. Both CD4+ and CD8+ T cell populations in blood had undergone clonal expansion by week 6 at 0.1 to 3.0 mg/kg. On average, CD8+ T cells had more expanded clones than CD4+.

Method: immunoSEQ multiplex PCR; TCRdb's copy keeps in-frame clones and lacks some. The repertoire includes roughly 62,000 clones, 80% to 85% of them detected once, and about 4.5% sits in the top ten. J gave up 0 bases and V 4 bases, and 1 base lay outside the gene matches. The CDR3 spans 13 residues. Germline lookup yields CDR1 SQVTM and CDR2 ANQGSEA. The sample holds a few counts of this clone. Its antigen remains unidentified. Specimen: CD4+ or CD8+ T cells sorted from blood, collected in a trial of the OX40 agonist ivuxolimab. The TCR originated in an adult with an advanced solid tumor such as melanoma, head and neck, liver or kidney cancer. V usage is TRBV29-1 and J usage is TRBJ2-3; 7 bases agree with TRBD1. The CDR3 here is CSVGQGSTDTQYF. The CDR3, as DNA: TGCAGCGTTGGACAGGGAAGCACAGATACGCAGTATTTT.